Sequencing of this T cell receptor (beta chain) was carried out in a study of T cell responses to AZD1222 COVID-19 vaccine. In the case of this clone: Its antigen is not identified.

The CDR3 runs to 14 residues. Germline CDR1 and CDR2: KGHSH and LQKENI. Trimming took off 2 bases at V and 3 bases at J, with 8 bases between the two ends. Measured with immunoSEQ multiplex PCR; TCRdb has only the in-frame clones, and not every one. Here the sample spans roughly 160,000 clones, 90% to 95% being singletons. Study outcomes and limitations: Sampling captured repertoires only after the peak T cell response. Distributed over spike, vaccine-associated CD4 TCRs predominated at 160-218 and 743-854.

Sequencing was performed on peripheral blood, taken on day 0 of AZD1222 vaccination. The TCR comes from an adult in good health. The gene calls are TRBV18 and TRBJ2-1, with a possible D match to TRBD2 (5 bases). CDR3 DNA: TGTGCCAGCTCACCAGAGGGTATCTACAATGAGCAGTTCTTC. Protein sequence: CASSPEGIYNEQFF.